This T cell receptor beta chain was retrieved from a study of cytomegalovirus exposure and HLA in healthy donors (dated by TCRdb to the late 2010s). Regarding the study in general: An earlier analysis of approximately 600 of the donors reported 276 Gb of sequence data and 120 million or so unique TCR beta sequences from around 200 million T cells. An early release that covered more than 550 HLA-typed donors contained about 290 gigabases of sequencing data and 65 million to 100 million unique TCR sequences. Of the roughly 430 genotyped donors, approximately 83% fell in the genetic ancestry cluster associated with self-reported Caucasian donors. The study aimed to test whether cataloging public T cell receptors could reveal signatures of past pathogen exposure. The study profiled the T cell repertoires of approximately 700 subjects by immunosequencing and related them to cytomegalovirus serostatus. In addition to the first cohort of 666 subjects, a separate validation cohort of approximately 110 different subjects was used. To predict cytomegalovirus infection status, the study brought together high-throughput TCR immunosequencing, statistical association of individual TCRs with disease status, and machine learning. A later analysis re-analyzed previously published TCR beta repertoires from several hundred donors and added high-resolution HLA genotyping to study TCR occurrence patterns. Rather than drawing on any new phenotypic data, the later analysis identified candidate immune exposures from TCR beta sequences and the way those sequences occurred across donors. An earlier analysis of around 580 of the donors used high-throughput TCR beta sequencing to judge whether each TCR beta V gene segment behaved as functional or pseudogenic. Donor age, sex, ethnicity and CMV serostatus were compiled alongside the repertoire data. A later genetic analysis took genome-wide SNP genotypes for about three fifths of the 666 donors and used that subset as a discovery cohort. All discovery cohort repertoires had been generated on a single sequencing platform. HLA typing covered class I and class II loci at four-digit resolution. The number of donors typed differed by locus, with about 629-630 for A, B, C, DRB1 and DQB1, more than 500 for DQA1, 600 to 610 for DPA1, and some 470 for DPB1. A handful of DR-DQ haplotypes were handled as single units for association and clustering because linkage in the cohort was strong. Among almost 400 genotyped donors of the cohort, an average of about 240,000 unique TCR beta nucleotide sequences were sequenced per donor, 15% to 20% of them non-productive. The research as a whole found: In this cohort, only TCR beta chains were sequenced, and detectable features were limited by the absence of alpha or paired-chain data. Most CMV-associated TCR beta chains appeared to be HLA-restricted in a later analysis, and the HLA associations seemed to be driven largely by CMV exposure. Some IMGT-functional V segments, including TRBV6-2 and TRBV6-3, could not be told apart with the 87-base-pair reads, so those segments were excluded. The presence/absence analyses assumed that sequencing depth was roughly uniform across donors, and that assumption may not be true. A later analysis found that HLA-associated TCR beta chains were more clonally expanded and had lower generation probabilities than equally common non-associated chains. In the study, around 150 TCR beta chains were listed as associated with cytomegalovirus. According to a later analysis, parvovirus B19, influenza, CMV and Epstein-Barr virus appeared linked to several top co-occurrence clusters. Across donors, most TCR sequences were observed very rarely, whereas some public TCRs were present in many individuals. A group of highly shared sequence variants was considered likely to be a technical artifact of the sequencing pipeline. Because HLA typing was unavailable for some donors at each locus, only the typed subset was used in association tests. In a later analysis, 16,951 TCR beta sequences were associated with specific HLA alleles at a false discovery rate of 0.05. Linkage disequilibrium might explain the correlated functional status among segregating V segments, but an unknown experimental factor could not be excluded. Three of the identified cytomegalovirus-associated TCR beta chains were confirmed in vitro to be specific for cytomegalovirus antigens. The only immune exposure information available for the cohort was CMV serostatus. Broadly in line with IMGT annotations, most TCR beta V segments showed up in productive rearrangements about 87% or about 30% of the time in an earlier analysis of 587 of the donors. When HLA alleles, especially DR and DQ, strongly co-occurred, attributing TCR associations to individual alleles was difficult. A further reported finding was that TCR beta sequences accurately predicted the HLA-A and HLA-B alleles for most subjects in the first cohort. Cytomegalovirus status was reported to be diagnosed by the classifier with high specificity and sensitivity in both the original and validation cohorts. According to the authors, the approach could potentially be generalized to other disease states and immunological phenotypes. Some 15 rarely observed V segments, including chromosome 9 orphons, were excluded from the earlier analysis of a few hundred of the donors because counts were too low. In a later genetic analysis, a missense DCLRE1C variant was associated with V-gene and J-gene trimming of TCR beta chains, and the association was replicated in an independent cohort. In a later genetic analysis, fewer N-insertions in productive TCRs were reported among donors in an Asian-associated ancestry cluster than the roughly 670-donor mean. In a later analysis, the rate of TCR association differed among HLA loci, with DRB1 alleles having the most associated TCRs and HLA-C alleles having the fewest.

In regard to this clone: There is no known antigen for this receptor. Base qualities are not provided; no much larger clone lies one nucleotide away.

The V end gives up 3 bases and the J end 3 bases, leaving 3 bases in the junction not matched to a gene. The CDR3, from cysteine to phenylalanine, totals 16 residues. The kept DNA is CDR3 alone, 48 bases in frame from the first base. The germline V gene (reference sequence) provides CDR1 MNHEY and CDR2 SMNVEV. The cohort was made up of around 720 healthy bone marrow donors. At the time of sampling, all cohort members were nominally healthy, though unrecorded immune exposures were likely present. The donor tested CMV seronegative and was one of the 352 seronegative cohort members. A peripheral blood sample was collected from each donor, and TCR beta sequencing was performed on peripheral blood mononuclear cells. The Qiagen DNeasy Blood Extraction Kit was used to extract genomic DNA from the blood cell samples. To prepare the library, the immunoSEQ multiplex PCR assay was applied. A mixture of 60 forward primers for TCR Vbeta segments and 13 reverse primers for TCR Jbeta segments was used in the multiplex PCR. The CDR3 region of rearranged TCR beta genes was amplified from genomic DNA by a multiplex PCR assay. The amplified TCR beta libraries were sequenced on the Illumina HiSeq System as 87-base-pair reads. The published analysis was carried out like this. Across the roughly 600 repertoires, a later analysis counted 60 million to 90 million unique TCR beta chains, 9.5 million to 12 million of which were shared by at least two donors. Raw reads were error-corrected and collapsed into unique sequences with a nearest-neighbor algorithm that merged closely related sequences to remove PCR and sequencing errors. To assign V, D and J gene segments, CDR3 sequences were aligned to IMGT reference sequences. For a sequence to be retained, at least a six-nucleotide match to both a V gene segment and a J gene segment was required. A rearrangement was called productive if the CDR3 had no stop codons and remained in frame with V and J, and every other rearrangement was called non-productive. CDR3 was defined by IMGT convention, running from the second conserved V-encoded cysteine to the conserved J-encoded phenylalanine. In an earlier analysis of around 570 of the donors, sequences lacking an unambiguous match to a single V gene segment were excluded. In an earlier analysis of some 590 of the donors, a V segment was called functional when productive rearrangements were above 56.7%, and segregating when the standard deviation between donors exceeded 5%. To diagnose cytomegalovirus status from the catalog of TCR beta chain sequences, a statistical classification framework was built. A later analysis assigned V and J genes by comparing TCR nucleotide sequences with IMGT/GENE-DB human TR gene sequences. The TCRdist pipeline was used in a later analysis to assign CDR3 sequences and most-parsimonious VDJ recombination scenarios. In a later analysis, every TCR beta chain was defined by the combination of its CDR3 amino acid sequence and its V-gene family, and reads without a unique V-gene family were dropped. A later analysis removed 600 or so highly shared, low-generation-probability nucleotide sequences to deal with suspected cross-contamination and a sequencing artifact. In a later analysis, a clonal expansion index for each public chain was calculated from normalized within-repertoire ranks of inferred template counts. Generation probabilities in a later analysis came from a VDJ recombination model fitted to out-of-frame rearrangements, and those results were checked against IGoR. A later analysis scored TCR-TCR, TCR-HLA and TCR-CMV co-occurrence with hypergeometric tests, applying a repertoire-size bias correction to TCR pairs. A later analysis estimated false discovery rates by permuting HLA or CMV assignments 20 times. A later analysis grouped co-occurring TCRs with DBSCAN, adding TCRdist sequence similarity when clustering within HLA-allele-positive subsets. For co-occurrence clustering, repertoires with fewer than 30,000 or more than 120,000 public chains were excluded, along with roughly 5 repertoires with anomalous nucleotide sharing. Drawn from immuneACCESS, this table holds only the in-frame rearrangements with V and J called that TCRdb kept. Clones are partly lost; checked studies trace under half to an unresolved V gene and leave the rest unexplained. D and trimming come from the DNA, and the V and J calls and clone size come from that table. This sample has about 130,000 clones in its table, and around 77% of those were observed once. The top ten clones comprise around 2% of the sample.

The sample consisted of PBMCs. Recombination connected TRBV27 to TRBJ2-1; 12 central nucleotides agree with TRBD2. This sequence was found in a man in his thirties or forties in good health and CMV-seronegative. In nucleotide form, the sequence is TGTGCCAGCAGTTTTGAGGGACTAGCGGGCTACAATGAGCAGTTCTTC. Translation gives CASSFEGLAGYNEQFF.